This T cell receptor (beta chain) was obtained from a study of molecular identifiers for immune sequencing clone quantification. In the study overall: In replicates, RNA from roughly 21,000 or 96,000 naive CD8 cells was divided five ways and four parts were sequenced. Study results and limitations: Identical TCR molecules sharing a barcode could underestimate highly expanded clone sizes.

This CDR3 has 16 amino acids. CDR1 is SGHVS and CDR2 is FQNEAQ in the germline V gene. V lost 1 base and J lost 13, with 24 bases in between. This clonotype was counted once. Its matching antigen is unknown. Naive CD8 T cells underwent sorting with the CD8+CD4-CCR7+CD45RA+ definition. TCRdb re-derived calls from the PCR reads in MiXCR, one entry per CDR3 protein. The data show approximately 12,000 distinct CDR3 sequences, with around a sixth seen just once and under 1.5% held by the top ten. The sequenced material came from naive CD8+ T cells from blood, with Jurkat cell RNA spiked in. Described subset: FACS-sorted CD8+CD4-CCR7+CD45RA+ naive T cells. The TCR was taken from a human donor in good health. Some libraries in this study had Jurkat cell RNA spiked in. The chain is built from TRBV7-8 and TRBJ2-3; no reliable D call. CDR3 DNA sequence: TGTGCCAGCAGCTTAGTTGCTTTTAAAACTACAGACACGAAGTATTTT. Translation: CASSLVAFKTTDTKYF.